This record covers a single TCR beta chain. There are a few counts of this clonotype. The clone's antigen remains unknown. Base-call qualities are not available, and no considerably larger clone is one nucleotide away. Library generation was performed with 5' RACE. This sample was sequenced with an Illumina HiSeq 2500. A second PCR of roughly 7 to 11 cycles was performed with a sample-barcoded 5' primer and a J-beta primer mix. A unique molecular identifier was introduced onto each TCR beta cDNA molecule by a template-switch 5' adaptor carrying 12 random nucleotides. Each sample yielded at least 2.5 million CDR3-containing paired-end reads. The Mint cDNA synthesis kit, primed by a TRBC-specific oligonucleotide, was used to synthesize first-strand cDNA from all RNA. Following uracil-DNA glycosylase treatment, all cDNA underwent a first 18-cycle PCR with the universal primers M1SS and BC2_uni_R. Per the original workflow: Normalization of each sample was performed by random selection of 1 million high-quality reads, each carrying a distinct molecular identifier. Reads with shared molecular identifiers were discarded instead of being binned into consensus sequences. CDR3 identification, clonotype clustering and error correction used MiTCR with a Q25 quality threshold and the strictest error-elimination algorithm. Lower-bound total TCR beta diversity was estimated with a nonparametric unseen species model using Euler transformation. TCRdb passed the public sequencing reads through fastp at Q25 and MiXCR, retaining productive beta sequences. Duplicate CDR3 protein sequences are folded into a single record with the most common DNA and genes. TCRdb's processing, not the authors', yielded these V and J calls. This sample holds about 680,000 distinct CDR3 sequences; over 45% were observed only once. The leading ten clones occupy approximately 32% of the sample.

This sample was taken from a study of blood T cells in healthy people across ages (dated by TCRdb to the mid-2010s). General notes on the study: In model experiments, roughly one uniquely barcoded TCR beta cDNA molecule per two T cells was captured by template switching. The study measured age-related changes in TCR beta repertoire diversity using deep sequencing normalized with unique cDNA molecular identifiers. Four age groups were formed from the donors: young (average about 15 years), middle-aged (around 37), aged (around 62) and long-lived (approximately 78). To avoid experimental bias, donors of different ages were randomly spread across the sequencing lanes. The study analyzed two additional independent replicas of 1 million unique cDNA reads from the same blood draw for two donors, one aged 18 to 30 and one aged 80 or older.

Systemically healthy Caucasian individuals from Russia, some 40 in total and aged roughly 6 to 100 years, were included as donors. Roughly 9 milliliters of peripheral blood were drawn from each donor into EDTA-treated Vacutainer tubes. PBMCs were isolated by Ficoll-Paque density-gradient centrifugation, with at least 6 million obtained per sample. Total RNA was extracted from PBMCs with Trizol reagent, with at least 5 micrograms obtained per sample. Naive CD45RAhigh/CD27high T cell percentages were measured by flow cytometry on a PBMC aliquot from every donor. Overall study results and their limits: The percentage of naive T cells measured by flow cytometry correlated strongly with observed TCR beta diversity. Compared with the aged group, the long-lived group had more naive CD4+ T cells, fewer expanded clones and increased TCR diversity, a pattern suggesting age selection. Conclusive comparison of naive and antigen-experienced compartments was prevented by the profiling of bulk unsorted PBMCs. As age increased, observed TCR beta diversity per million T cells dropped in a roughly linear way, and a significant reduction was already evident by age approximately 40. Estimates of total diversity based on one million sequenced T cells were regarded as lower bounds and as underestimates. Donor CMV infection status was unknown, potentially confounding age-related changes in expanded clonotypes.

The source is a woman aged 55 to 70 in good health. Sequenced: blood.

The CDR3 loop reads CASSPSGGKETQYF. The sequence in DNA is TGTGCCAGCAGTCCTAGCGGGGGCAAAGAGACCCAGTACTTC. The V gene is TRBV12-3 or TRBV12-4 and the J gene is TRBJ2-5, with TRBD2 identical over 10 junction bases. CDR3 length: 14 amino acids, cysteine to phenylalanine. CDR3 DNA is the only sequence kept; it has 42 bases, read in frame from the first base. V trim: 5 bases; J trim: 3 bases; unmatched bases: 3.